This TCR beta chain was captured by sequencing in a study of T-cell reconstitution after alpha-beta-depleted transplantation in children. Findings and limits, study-wide: Some patients' high day-60 TCRbeta diversity was traced to surviving recipient T cells and thymic progenitors. Expanded clones from the graft, numbering several hundred, reportedly supplied alpha-beta T cells about two months after transplant.

Germline V lookup: CDR1 SGHRS, CDR2 YFSETQ. CDR3 size: 18 residues. Trimming took 2 bases from V and 0 from J; bases not matched to a gene: 10. This clonotype has more than one count but fewer than ten. The antigen remains undetermined. Unique molecular identifiers were built into the TCRbeta library. TCRdb re-derived calls from the PCR reads in MiXCR, one entry per CDR3 protein. The data show tens of thousands of distinct CDR3 sequences, approximately 14% seen once. This sequence was found in a male patient aged 2 to 9 who had a stem cell transplant for acute lymphoblastic leukemia, so the T cells may come from the graft donor. The chain combines TRBV5-1 with TRBJ1-5; 8 bases align to TRBD1. Sample: PBMCs, mostly from graft donor cells, taken 180 days after TCRalphabeta/CD19-depleted stem cell transplant. This CDR3 is CASSFRDRGSYSNQPQHF. CDR3 sequence (DNA): TGCGCCAGCAGCTTCCGAGACAGGGGATCATATAGCAATCAGCCCCAGCATTTT.